These T cell receptor beta chains were read from a single sample in a study of molecular identifiers for immune sequencing clone quantification. TCRdb itself ran the PCR reads through MiXCR, one entry per CDR3 protein. The sample lists 460,000 or so distinct CDR3 sequences, roughly 25% occurring once. The specimen sequenced was naive CD8+ T cells from blood, with Jurkat cell RNA spiked in. All receptors come from a human donor in good health. Some libraries in this study had Jurkat cell RNA spiked in. The CDR3 runs from the conserved cysteine through the conserved F or W. Each record gives: V gene, J gene, D gene, clone size, CDR3 DNA, CDR3 protein. D genes are given only for firm matches. A row's size may be missing; if present it is once, few, many or a size class.

TRBV7-9	TRBJ1-2	-	-	TGTGCCAGCAGCTTAGAAGTAGAGACGGCTACCTATGGCTACACCTTC	CASSLEVETATYGYTF
TRBV27	TRBJ1-6	-	many	TGTGCCAGCAGTTTAGGCAGCGTAAATTCACCCCTCCACTTT	CASSLGSVNSPLHF
TRBV7-9	TRBJ2-3	-	many	TGTGCCAGCAGCCCACAGGGAGCAGATACGCAGTATTTT	CASSPQGADTQYF
TRBV15	TRBJ1-2	-	-	TGTGCCACCAGCAGAGATCTGGGTCAATCCAACTATGGCTACACCTTC	CATSRDLGQSNYGYTF
TRBV6-6	TRBJ2-1	-	few	TGTGCCAGCAGTTACTCGAACCGGGCTGATGAGCAGTTCTTC	CASSYSNRADEQFF
TRBV7-9	TRBJ2-2	TRBD1	many	TGTGCCAGCAGCGAACAAGGGGGCCCCACCGGGGAGCTGTTTTTT	CASSEQGGPTGELFF
TRBV12-3/TRBV12-4	TRBJ2-7	-	-	TGTGCCAGCAGCCCCGGGGGTATGGGGGGCGAGCAGTACTTC	CASSPGGMGGEQYF
TRBV10-3	TRBJ2-5	TRBD2	-	TGTGCCATCAGTGATCCCGGGACTAGCGGGGGGCCGCTTACCCAAGAGACCCAGTACTTC	CAISDPGTSGGPLTQETQYF
TRBV5-1	TRBJ1-1	-	-	TGCGCCAGCAGCTACGGACAGTCGAACACTGAAGCTTTCTTT	CASSYGQSNTEAFF
TRBV27	TRBJ2-2	TRBD1	-	TGTGCCAGCAGATACAGGGGGCAGGGGAACACCGGGGAGCTGTTTTTT	CASRYRGQGNTGELFF
TRBV25-1	TRBJ1-6	-	-	TGTGCCAGCCTTGTTGGGGTGACCCTCCACTTT	CASLVGVTLHF
TRBV27	TRBJ1-5	TRBD1	-	TGTGCCAGCAGTCTTTATTGGTCGGGACAGGGAAGTAATCAGCCCCGGCACTTT	CASSLYWSGQGSNQPRHF
TRBV18	TRBJ2-5	-	few	TGTGCCAGCTCACCAATTTCGGGGGCGGGCGGCAAGACCCAGTACTTC	CASSPISGAGGKTQYF
TRBV28	TRBJ1-1	-	few	TGTGCCAGCAGTTTCAGGCAGGACACTGAAGCTTTCTTT	CASSFRQDTEAFF
TRBV7-9	TRBJ2-7	TRBD2	-	TGTGCCAGCAGCTCCGAAAGACTAGCGGGAGGGTACGAGCAGTACTTC	CASSSERLAGGYEQYF
TRBV4-1	TRBJ1-5	-	-	TGCGCCAGCAGCCCCGGGACCGAAAGCAATCAGCCCCAGCATTTT	CASSPGTESNQPQHF
TRBV5-6	TRBJ2-1	-	few	TGTGCCAGCACCTACTGGGGTGAGCAGTTCTTC	CASTYWGEQFF
TRBV20-1	TRBJ2-1	-	few	TGCAGTGCTAGACTCCAAGGACGGTCCTACAATGAGCAGTTCTTC	CSARLQGRSYNEQFF
TRBV6-2/TRBV6-3	TRBJ2-5	TRBD2	many	TGTGCCAGCAGAAATAGCGGGCGCTATCAAGAGACCCAGTACTTC	CASRNSGRYQETQYF
TRBV28	TRBJ1-4	TRBD1	many	TGTGCCAGCAGTTTAGACAGGGACGATTATAGAGGTGAAAAACTGTTTTTT	CASSLDRDDYRGEKLFF
TRBV11-2	TRBJ2-7	TRBD1	few	TGTGCCAGCAGCCACTCCGGGACAGGACGCTACGAGCAGTACTTC	CASSHSGTGRYEQYF
TRBV9	TRBJ2-3	TRBD2	few	TGTGCCAGCAGCGGGACTAGCGGGGGGGCAGATACGCAGTATTTT	CASSGTSGGADTQYF
TRBV6-6	TRBJ2-7	-	many	TGTGCCAGCAGTTACTCGACAGAAATCTACGAGCAGTACTTC	CASSYSTEIYEQYF
TRBV13	TRBJ2-7	-	many	TGTGCCAGCAGCTTAGGCCTGGTGGACGAGCAGTACTTC	CASSLGLVDEQYF
TRBV27	TRBJ2-3	-	few	TGTGCCAGCATGGAATTTAGGGGCGGTACAGATACGCAGTATTTT	CASMEFRGGTDTQYF
TRBV4-3	TRBJ2-7	TRBD2	many	TGCGCCAGCAGCCAAGATATAGCGGGGGGGCGTAAGGAGCAGTACTTC	CASSQDIAGGRKEQYF
TRBV28	TRBJ1-1	-	-	TGTGCCAGCAGAGACGCGGGGTGGAACACTGAAGCTTTCTTT	CASRDAGWNTEAFF
TRBV5-1	TRBJ1-1	TRBD1	few	TGCGCCAGCAGCTTAGACAGGGGAGTGAACACTGAAGCTTTCTTT	CASSLDRGVNTEAFF
TRBV6-2/TRBV6-3	TRBJ2-7	TRBD1	few	TGTGCCAGCAGTTACTCGAGGGACAGGGGGGACTACGAGCAGTACTTC	CASSYSRDRGDYEQYF
TRBV2	TRBJ2-5	-	many	TGTGCCAGCAGTGTGGTATGGCGGGACCAAGAGACCCAGTACTTC	CASSVVWRDQETQYF
TRBV30	TRBJ2-7	-	many	TGTGCCTGGAGTGCAGTATTCTACGAGCAGTACTTC	CAWSAVFYEQYF
TRBV4-1	TRBJ1-2	TRBD1	few	TGCGCCAGCAGCCAAATACAGGGGGCGGACTATGGCTACACCTTC	CASSQIQGADYGYTF
TRBV11-2	TRBJ2-5	TRBD2	-	TGTGCCAGCAGCTCCCGGTTTAGCGGGGGGCCCCAAGAGACCCAGTACTTC	CASSSRFSGGPQETQYF
TRBV30	TRBJ1-1	-	many	TGTGCCTGGAGTGTAGGACTGGGGATGAACACTGAAGCTTTCTTT	CAWSVGLGMNTEAFF
TRBV10-3	TRBJ2-3	TRBD1	-	TGTGCCATCACCCAGCTCCCCGGGACAGCAACAGATACGCAGTATTTT	CAITQLPGTATDTQYF
TRBV6-2/TRBV6-3	TRBJ2-7	-	-	TGTGCCAGCAGTACCCGGGAGCCGCTCACGCCCGAGCAGTACTTC	CASSTREPLTPEQYF
TRBV4-3	TRBJ1-6	TRBD1	few	TGCGCCAGCAGCCAAGCTCGGACAGGGCGGTCACCCCTCCACTTT	CASSQARTGRSPLHF
TRBV6-2/TRBV6-3	TRBJ2-3	TRBD2	-	TGTGCCAGCAGTTACGGGACTAGCGGGGCACTAGATACGCAGTATTTT	CASSYGTSGALDTQYF
TRBV7-9	TRBJ1-4	-	-	TGTGCCAGCAGCCCGAGAGAATTTTCAGGGACGGTCGAAAAACTGTTTTTT	CASSPREFSGTVEKLFF
TRBV15	TRBJ2-3	-	many	TGTGCCACCAGCAGAGAGGCAGCTCCCATCACAGATACGCAGTATTTT	CATSREAAPITDTQYF
TRBV30	TRBJ2-7	TRBD2	many	TGTGCCTGGAGTGTAAGCGGGGGACTCGAGCAGTACTTC	CAWSVSGGLEQYF
TRBV29-1	TRBJ1-2	TRBD1	-	TGCAGCGTTGACAAGGAGGGACAGCCCTTCTATGGCCACACCTTC	CSVDKEGQPFYGHTF
TRBV25-1	TRBJ2-1	-	-	TGTGCCAGCAGTGACAAATTTTATTCCAAGCAGTTCTTC	CASSDKFYSKQFF
TRBV4-1	TRBJ2-3	TRBD2	few	TGCGCCAGCAGCCAAGATCCCCGACTAGCTTACACAGATACGCAGTATTTT	CASSQDPRLAYTDTQYF
TRBV6-4	TRBJ1-1	TRBD1	-	TGTGCCAGCAGTGGGCGGGGGACAGGGTTATCTGGGGGCACTGAAGCTTTCTTT	CASSGRGTGLSGGTEAFF
TRBV4-3	TRBJ2-3	TRBD1	-	TGCGCCAGCAGCCACAGACAGGGAAGCAATCAGCCCCAGTATTTT	CASSHRQGSNQPQYF
TRBV29-1	TRBJ2-1	-	few	TGCAGCGTTGAGGTGACCTTATACAATGAGCAGTTCTTC	CSVEVTLYNEQFF
TRBV4-1	TRBJ2-3	TRBD2	many	TGCGCCAGCAGCCAAGATGGGAGGGGATCTGGTACAGATACGCAGTATTTT	CASSQDGRGSGTDTQYF
TRBV20-1	TRBJ2-3	TRBD1	-	TGCAGTGCTAGAGATTTCCGGGACAGCCATACAGATACGCAGTATTTT	CSARDFRDSHTDTQYF
TRBV20-1	TRBJ2-3	-	few	TGCAGTGCTAAAGGGGATCATCAGGGCCCAACAGATACGCAGTATTTT	CSAKGDHQGPTDTQYF
TRBV29-1	TRBJ1-1	-	few	TGCAGCGTTGAACAGGGCGAAGCTTTCTTT	CSVEQGEAFF
TRBV4-1	TRBJ2-1	-	few	TGCGCCAGCAGGCCCGTGGGCGGACTGAGCTCCTACAATGAGCAGTTCTTC	CASRPVGGLSSYNEQFF
TRBV7-9	TRBJ2-3	-	many	TGTGCCAGCAGTTTAGCAGGGTTTGCGGATACGCAGTATTTT	CASSLAGFADTQYF
TRBV12-3/TRBV12-4	TRBJ2-3	TRBD2	few	TGTGCCAGCAGTTTATCCCCCATAAGGACTAGCTTCACAGATACGCAGTATTTT	CASSLSPIRTSFTDTQYF
TRBV7-9	TRBJ1-1	-	many	TGTGCCAGCAGCTTAGCAGGGGGTGAAGCTTTCTTT	CASSLAGGEAFF